Each of the 20 T cell receptor beta chains below was sequenced from the same sample in a study of Graves' ophthalmopathy and Graves' hyperthyroidism. TCR beta CDR3 amplification used RNA transcripts. HTBI primers primed a first-round RT-PCR, and a second-round multiplex PCR followed. TCRdb recomputed calls from the multiplex PCR reads with MiXCR, one row per CDR3 protein. The sample lists 580,000 or so distinct CDR3 sequences, less than 45% occurring once. Sequencing used peripheral blood or thyroid tissue (not recorded which). The receptors come from an adult man with Graves' hyperthyroidism.

A word on this clonotype: A much bigger clone sits one base away, suggesting this may be a read error. V and J are TRBV6-5 and TRBJ1-2; D is unclear. V shed 5 bases and J shed 1 base, with 8 bases lying between them. The CDR3 is made up of 13 amino acids. Per germline, CDR1 MNHEY and CDR2 SVGAGI. The CDR3 nucleotides are TGTGCCAGCAGTCTACAGCTTAACTATGGCTACACCTTC. Translated, it gives CASSLQLNYGYTF.

Comment on this clonotype: This may come from a read error, since a much larger clone is one base off. The rearrangement uses TRBV9 and TRBJ2-7, with D perhaps matching TRBD1 (5 bases). The CDR3 consists of 13 residues. Germline V lookup: CDR1 SGDLS, CDR2 YYNGEE. The V and J ends lost 4 bases and 6 bases respectively, with 14 bases between them. CDR3 amino acids: CASSPETDLEQYF. Here the CDR3 DNA reads TGTGCCAGCAGCCCGGAGACAGATCTCGAGCAGTACTTC.

The chain has TRBV29-1 and TRBJ1-2; D gene ambiguous. V was cut by 1 base and J by 0 bases, with 12 bases left in between. Germline values: CDR1 SQVTM, CDR2 ANQGSEA. There are 15 residues in the CDR3. CDR3 residues: CSVEGSGRANYGYTF. CDR3 DNA: TGCAGCGTTGAAGGTAGCGGGAGAGCTAACTATGGCTACACCTTC.

This clonotype was seen more than once but under ten times. J is TRBJ1-5 and V is TRBV12-3 or TRBV12-4; D not resolved. Trimming shortened V by 3 bases and J by 15 bases, and 15 bases separated the two germline ends. This CDR3 has 12 residues. The CDR3, as DNA: TGTGCCAGCAGTTTTACGAACGACATGCTGCATTTT. This translates into CASSFTNDMLHF.

This chain connects TRBV7-3 to TRBJ2-7, with 7 positions matching TRBD1. The J call is doubtful: the DNA matches TRBJ2-1 better. The CDR3 covers 15 residues. Germline CDR1 reads SGHTA; CDR2 reads FQGTGA. The CDR3 coding sequence is TGTGCCAGCAGCTTATCCCAGGGGGATATGGGTGAGCAGTTCTTC. As protein: CASSLSQGDMGEQFF.

This clonotype was picked up many times. This chain links TRBV20-1 with TRBJ1-5; D is unclear. The CDR3 sequence is 15 residues long. Germline V gene sequence: CDR1 DFQATT, CDR2 SNEGSKA (reference sequence). The V and J ends lost 4 bases and 2 bases respectively, with 15 bases between them. The CDR3 spells CSATSMLKGNQPQHF. DNA of the CDR3: TGCAGTGCTACGTCTATGCTAAAGGGCAATCAGCCCCAGCATTTT.

This clonotype was detected only once. V and J are TRBV30 and TRBJ2-5, with D hard to call. The germline CDR1 and CDR2 sequences are GTSNPN and SVGIG (reference sequence). V was clipped by 0 bases and J by 5 bases, with 10 bases between them. This CDR3 region has 13 residues. CDR3 region: CAWSVQGLETQYF. DNA of the CDR3: TGTGCCTGGAGTGTACAAGGGCTCGAGACCCAGTACTTC.

V and J are TRBV19 and TRBJ1-2; 12 bases are a match to TRBD1. Germline V gene data show CDR1 as LNHDA and CDR2 as SQIVND (reference sequence). V shed 4 bases and J 7 bases; nucleotides not matched to a gene: 13. This CDR3 contains 17 residues. This CDR3 is CASSTTGTGGDWSGYTF. DNA for the CDR3: TGTGCCAGTAGTACTACCGGGACAGGGGGCGACTGGTCTGGCTACACCTTC.

This clonotype was found many times. The V gene is TRBV6-5, the J gene TRBJ2-5; a weak D match, TRBD2 (6 bases). V was shortened by 6 bases and J by 5 bases, with 13 bases between the two germline ends. The CDR3 loop spans 13 amino acids. Germline CDR1 reads MNHEY; CDR2 reads SVGAGI. The CDR3 here is CASSPSGWETQYF. DNA for the CDR3: TGTGCCAGCAGCCCAAGCGGGTGGGAGACCCAGTACTTC.

The V gene is TRBV29-1, the J gene TRBJ1-6; TRBD1 matches 9 bases. With V trimmed by 7 bases and J by 9 bases, 4 bases remained unmatched. This CDR3 is 12 amino acids long. The germline V gene has CDR1 SQVTM and CDR2 ANQGSEA. CDR3 sequence (DNA): TGCAGCGGGGGGACAGGGAGTTCACCCCTCCACTTT. Protein product: CSGGTGSSPLHF.

In its sample, this clonotype was seen many times. A much larger clone sits a single nucleotide away, making a read error possible. The rearrangement links TRBV24-1 to TRBJ2-2; D unclear. Germline CDR1 reads KGHDR; CDR2 reads SFDVKD. This CDR3 region has 13 residues. V lost 1 base and J lost 5, with 4 bases in between. The CDR3 protein is CATSDFVTGELFF. The DNA for the CDR3 is TGTGCCACCAGTGATTTTGTTACCGGGGAGCTGTTTTTT.

The rearrangement joins TRBV7-9 to TRBJ2-7; 7 bases align to TRBD2. The J call may be mistaken, given a closer DNA end match to TRBJ2-1. The CDR3 has 14 residues. Germline lookup yields CDR1 SEHNR and CDR2 FQNEAQ (reference sequence). The CDR3: CASSKSGVFGEQFF. The CDR3 bases are TGTGCCAGCAGCAAAAGCGGGGTGTTCGGTGAGCAGTTCTTC.

In this sample, this clonotype turned up many times. V usage is TRBV28 and J usage is TRBJ1-3, with no clear D. V dropped 2 bases and J dropped 0 bases, with 5 bases sitting between them. Germline V lookup: CDR1 MDHEN, CDR2 SYDVKM. The CDR3 spans 14 residues. The CDR3 DNA sequence: TGTGCCAGCAGTTTACTCCACTCTGGAAACACCATATATTTT. It translates to CASSLLHSGNTIYF. The variable domain in full, with the rest retrieved from reference TRBV28 and TRBJ1-3, is DVKVTQSSRYLVKRTGEKVFLECVQDMDHENMFWYRQDPGLGLRLIYFSYDVKMKEKGDIPEGYSVSREKKERFSLILESASTNQTSMYLCASSLLHSGNTIYFGEGSWLTVV.

A remark on this clonotype: Given a much more abundant clone one base away, this may be a read error. This chain joins TRBV2 and TRBJ1-2; 7 nucleotides match TRBD1. V lost 6 bases, J lost 7 bases, and 8 bases stayed unmatched. The germline gives CDR1 SNHLY, CDR2 FYNNEI. This CDR3 is built from 13 residues. CDR3 in DNA: TGTGCCAGCAGCTTCCGACAGGGATGTGGCTACACCTTC. Translating it yields CASSFRQGCGYTF.

This clonotype was picked up many times. The V gene is TRBV20-1, the J gene TRBJ2-5; D unresolved. V gave up 2 bases and J gave up 5 bases, with 3 bases separating them. The germline gives CDR1 DFQATT, CDR2 SNEGSKA (reference sequence). The CDR3 has 10 residues. In DNA form, the CDR3 reads TGCAGTGCTAGACGCGAGACCCAGTACTTC. Amino acid sequence: CSARRETQYF.

For this clonotype: A much larger clonotype is one base distant, so this may be a read error. This chain connects TRBV7-8 to TRBJ2-5, with D perhaps matching TRBD1 (5 bases). CDR1 is SGHVS, CDR2 FQNEAQ, per germline. The CDR3 length is 14 residues. CDR3 loop: CASSEGVIQGTQYF. The CDR3 nucleotides are TGTGCCAGCAGCGAAGGGGTCATTCAAGGGACCCAGTACTTC.

This clonotype occurred many times. J is TRBJ2-5 and V is TRBV15; 7 bases match TRBD1. Trimming removed 1 base from V and 2 bases from J; junction bases left unmatched: 7. This CDR3 is 16 amino acids long. The germline V gene has CDR1 LNHNV and CDR2 YYDKDF (reference sequence). The CDR3 spells CATSRVQGTEQETQYF. CDR3 coding DNA: TGTGCCACCAGCAGAGTTCAGGGGACAGAGCAAGAGACCCAGTACTTC.

The chain is built from TRBV19 and TRBJ2-5; 11 bases map to TRBD2. The V gene end was trimmed by 1 base and the J gene end by 2 bases; junction bases not matched to a gene: 0. The CDR3 contains 15 residues. Germline values: CDR1 LNHDA, CDR2 SQIVND (reference sequence). The CDR3 DNA reads as TGTGCCAGTAGTATAGTAGCGGGGGGGCAAGAGACCCAGTACTTC. Translated: CASSIVAGGQETQYF.

This clonotype came up many times. The chain joins TRBV7-2 to TRBJ1-2; TRBD1 is a possible D gene (6 bases). Germline loops: CDR1 SGHTA, CDR2 FQGNSA. V lost 5 bases and J 0 bases, leaving 19 bases between the germline ends. This CDR3 contains 17 residues. In DNA, the CDR3 is TGTGCCAGCAGCCTTTTTACAGGGCGATCCTCTAACTATGGCTACACCTTC. This gives the protein CASSLFTGRSSNYGYTF.

There are many counts of this clonotype. V usage is TRBV2 and J usage is TRBJ1-5; maybe TRBD1 (5 bases). CDR1 is SNHLY and CDR2 is FYNNEI in the germline V gene. V lost 6 bases and J 0 bases, leaving 9 bases between the germline ends. The length of the CDR3 is 14 residues. The CDR3 nucleotides read TGTGCCAGCAGGGCACAGGTTAGCAATCAGCCCCAGCATTTT. This encodes CASRAQVSNQPQHF. The full variable domain, its missing parts supplied by reference TRBV2 and TRBJ1-5, is EPEVTQTPSHQVTQMGQEVILRCVPISNHLYFYWYRQILGQKVEFLVSFYNNEISEKSEIFDDQFSVERPDGSNFTLKIRSTKLEDSAMYFCASRAQVSNQPQHFGDGTRLSIL.